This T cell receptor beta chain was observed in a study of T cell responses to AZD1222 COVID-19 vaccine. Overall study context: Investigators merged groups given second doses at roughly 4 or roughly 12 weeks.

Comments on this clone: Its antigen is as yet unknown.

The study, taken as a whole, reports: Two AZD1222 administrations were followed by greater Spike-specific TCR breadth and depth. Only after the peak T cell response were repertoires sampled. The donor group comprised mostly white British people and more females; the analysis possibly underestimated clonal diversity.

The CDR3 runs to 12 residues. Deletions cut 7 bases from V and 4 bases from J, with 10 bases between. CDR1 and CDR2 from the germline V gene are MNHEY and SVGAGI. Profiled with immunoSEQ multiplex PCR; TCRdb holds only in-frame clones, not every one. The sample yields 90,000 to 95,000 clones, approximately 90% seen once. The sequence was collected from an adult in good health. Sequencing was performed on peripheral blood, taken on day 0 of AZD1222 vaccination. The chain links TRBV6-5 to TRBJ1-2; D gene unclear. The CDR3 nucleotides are TGTGCCAGCACTGGGTCTACCTATGGCTACACCTTC. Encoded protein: CASTGSTYGYTF.